The 14 T cell receptor beta chains below all came from one sample that was sequenced in a study of T cell repertoires in ileal Crohn's disease. As to time point: neoterminal ileum biopsy at postoperative endoscopy, about 6 months after surgery. Generated by immunoSEQ multiplex PCR, the TCRdb table keeps only in-frame clones and is missing some. Of about 10,000 clones listed, 80% to 90% were seen once; the top ten hold roughly 16%. Specimen: ileal tissue. The receptors come from an adult with Crohn's disease.

This chain connects TRBV5-5 to TRBJ2-7; tentative D call: TRBD1 (6 bases). V dropped 2 bases and J dropped 2 bases, with 26 bases sitting between them. From germline, CDR1 is SGHKS and CDR2 YYEKEE (reference sequence). The CDR3 is 19 residues long. In DNA form, the CDR3 reads TGTGCCAGCAGCTTTACTTCTCTTCCTGGGGGCCATCCTGCCTACGAGCAGTACTTC. As protein: CASSFTSLPGGHPAYEQYF. Together with reference TRBV5-5 and TRBJ2-7, the CDR3 gives the full variable domain: DAGVTQSPTHLIKTRGQQVTLRCSPISGHKSVSWYQQVLGQGPQFIFQYYEKEERGRGNFPDRFSARQFPNYSSELNVNALLLGDSALYLCASSFTSLPGGHPAYEQYFGPGTRLTVT.

This clone was counted once. The V gene is TRBV5-4, the J gene TRBJ2-7; 7 positions agree with TRBD1. V trimming: 1 base; J trimming: 4 bases; junction bases outside the gene matches: 11. This CDR3 has 16 amino acids. CDR1 is SGHNT, CDR2 YYREEE, per germline (reference sequence). The CDR3 loop is CASSLSGTAQSYEQYF. For the CDR3, the DNA is TGTGCCAGCAGCTTGTCTGGGACAGCTCAGTCGTACGAGCAGTACTTC.

This chain links TRBV5-1 with TRBJ1-2; 9 bases line up with TRBD1. Trimming removed 0 bases from V and 8 bases from J; junction bases left unmatched: 2. From germline, CDR1 is SGHRS and CDR2 YFSETQ. The CDR3 loop spans 13 amino acids. The CDR3 loop reads CASSLDGQGGYTF. CDR3 sequence (DNA): TGCGCCAGCAGCTTGGATGGACAGGGGGGCTACACCTTC.

There are a few counts of this clone. V usage is TRBV5-4 and J usage is TRBJ2-1; 8 bases align to TRBD2. The trim removed 4 bases at V and 12 bases at J, leaving 6 bases unmatched. The germline V gene encodes CDR1 SGHNT and CDR2 YYREEE (reference sequence). The CDR3 is made up of 12 amino acids. CDR3: CASSKDSGRQFF. As DNA, the CDR3 is TGTGCCAGCAGCAAGGACAGCGGGAGGCAGTTCTTC.

The V call is TRBV15, the J call TRBJ2-7; D unclear. Germline V CDR1 and CDR2: LNHNV, YYDKDF (reference sequence). Trimming took 7 bases from V and 1 from J, leaving 11 bases between them. The CDR3 covers 13 residues. The chain's CDR3 is CATKQHSSYEQYF. Written as DNA, the CDR3 is TGTGCCACCAAACAGCACTCTTCCTACGAGCAGTACTTC.

J is TRBJ2-7 and V is TRBV6-1, with no clear D. CDR3 length: 14 residues. The germline CDR1 and CDR2 sequences are MNHNS and SASEGT. Trimming took 3 bases from V and 2 from J, leaving 11 bases between them. The CDR3: CASSERFPAYEQYF. As DNA, the CDR3 is TGTGCCAGCAGTGAGAGGTTCCCCGCCTACGAGCAGTACTTC.

This clone came up once. This rearrangement joins TRBV2 to TRBJ2-1, with TRBD2 matching over 12 bases. Germline V gene lookup returns CDR1 SNHLY and CDR2 FYNNEI. The CDR3 is 16 amino acids. V shed 6 bases, J shed 5 bases, and the junction held 8 bases outside the gene matches. The CDR3 nucleotides read TGTGCCAGCAGGGCCGTGACTAGCGGGAGAGACAATGAGCAGTTCTTC. Its translation is CASRAVTSGRDNEQFF.

This clone was counted only a few times. This rearrangement joins TRBV11-3 to TRBJ1-3; 8 positions match TRBD1. V lost 1 base to trimming and J lost 2 bases; unmatched junction nucleotides: 4. Per the germline V gene, CDR1 is SGHNT and CDR2 is YENEEA. The CDR3 spans 16 residues. CDR3 loop: CASSLGRQGTGNTIYF. The CDR3 DNA reads as TGTGCCAGCAGCTTAGGACGACAGGGGACTGGAAACACCATATATTTT.

V gene TRBV5-1 combines with J gene TRBJ2-7; TRBD1 might be the D (6 bases). The V end was cut by 3 bases, the J end by 0 bases, with 7 bases between. CDR3 length equals 13 residues. Germline CDR1 reads SGHRS; CDR2 reads YFSETQ. This CDR3 reads CASSSQGSYEQYF. The DNA of the CDR3 is TGCGCCAGCAGCTCACAGGGCTCCTACGAGCAGTACTTC. Full variable domain (remainder filled in from reference TRBV5-1 and TRBJ2-7): KAGVTQTPRYLIKTRGQQVTLSCSPISGHRSVSWYQQTPGQGLQFLFEYFSETQRNKGNFPGRFSGRQFSNSRSEMNVSTLELGDSALYLCASSSQGSYEQYFGPGTRLTVT.

This chain links TRBV5-8 with TRBJ2-5, with 14 bases fitting TRBD2. The CDR3 extends over 18 amino acids. Per germline, CDR1 SGHTS and CDR2 YDEGEE. The V gene end was trimmed by 4 bases and the J gene end by 5 bases; junction bases not matched to a gene: 13. The CDR3 is CASSPGLAGGGSAETQYF. The CDR3 DNA follows: TGTGCCAGCAGCCCAGGACTAGCGGGAGGAGGGTCGGCGGAGACCCAGTACTTC.

CDR3 in amino acids: CASSLAPPGLAGDEQFF. The CDR3 DNA reads TGTGCCAGCAGCTTAGCTCCTCCGGGACTAGCGGGAGATGAGCAGTTCTTC. The chain recombines TRBV7-8 with TRBJ2-1, with 14 bases that match TRBD2. The J segment lost 8 bases and the V segment lost 0 bases, leaving 6 bases of the junction unmatched. Germline CDR1 is SGHVS and CDR2 is FQNEAQ. This CDR3 has 17 amino acids.

The V call is TRBV10-1, the J call TRBJ2-3; 11 positions agree with TRBD2. Per the germline V gene, CDR1 is WNHNN and CDR2 is SYGVQD (reference sequence). Unmatched junction bases numbered 7, after V lost 0 bases and J lost 2 bases. The CDR3 length is 18 residues. The CDR3 region is CASSESGLAGINTDTQYF. For the CDR3, the DNA is TGCGCCAGCAGTGAGTCAGGACTAGCGGGCATCAACACAGATACGCAGTATTTT.

CDR3 coding DNA: TGTGCCAGCAGCTGGACAGGGTTCCGCGGGGAGCTGTTTTTT. This codes for CASSWTGFRGELFF. V gene TRBV7-9 combines with J gene TRBJ2-2; 8 positions match TRBD1. The V gene end was trimmed by 4 bases and the J gene end by 7 bases; junction bases not matched to a gene: 5. This CDR3 has 14 amino acids. The germline CDR1 and CDR2 sequences are SEHNR and FQNEAQ (reference sequence).

The rearrangement uses TRBV11-1 and TRBJ2-7; 7 nucleotides line up with TRBD1. This CDR3 spans 16 amino acids. J was trimmed by 4 bases and V by 3 bases; bases with no gene match: 12. Germline CDR1 SGHAT, CDR2 FQDESV (reference sequence). The CDR3 bases are TGTGCCAGCAGCTTCCCTAGACAGGGAAGGAATTACGAGCAGTACTTC. It specifies CASSFPRQGRNYEQYF.